Listed below are T cell receptor beta chains from one sample, sequenced in a study of response to subunit inactivated influenza vaccine. Via MiXCR, TCRdb re-called the RT-PCR reads, giving one row per CDR3 protein. The data show around 200,000 distinct CDR3 sequences, about a tenth seen once. The sample in question was non-naive T cells sorted from PBMCs, obtained on the day of vaccination. Receptors were obtained from a man aged 45-65 years who received an inactivated influenza vaccine. Each CDR3 is given with its conserved first and last residue. The order of the fields is D gene, clone size, J gene, V gene, CDR3 protein, CDR3 DNA. The D gene is left open where the match is weak. Clone size, where shown, is once, few, many, or a class for clones that have expanded.

- | - | TRBJ2-5 | TRBV11-2 | CASSFSPADRETQYF | TGTGCCAGCAGCTTTAGTCCGGCTGACCGAGAGACCCAGTACTTC
TRBD1 | few | TRBJ1-6 | TRBV28 | CASSHPGQGANNSPLHF | TGTGCCAGCAGCCATCCGGGACAGGGGGCGAATAATTCACCCCTCCACTTT
- | many | TRBJ2-2 | TRBV7-2 | CASSLGTGELFF | TGTGCCAGCAGCTTAGGCACCGGGGAGCTGTTTTTT
- | - | TRBJ1-5 | TRBV28 | CASSRLHSNQPQHF | TGTGCCAGCAGCCGCCTCCATAGCAATCAGCCCCAGCATTTT
TRBD2 | few | TRBJ2-5 | TRBV10-3 | CAISAGGQETQYF | TGTGCCATCTCCGCGGGAGGTCAGGAGACCCAGTACTTC
TRBD2 | many | TRBJ2-1 | TRBV3-1 | CASSQGGGTAYNEQFF | TGTGCCAGCAGCCAAGGGGGGGGGACTGCCTACAATGAGCAGTTCTTC
TRBD2 | many | TRBJ2-5 | TRBV11-1 | CASSPGRGQETQYF | TGTGCCAGCAGCCCCGGGAGGGGCCAAGAGACCCAGTACTTC
TRBD2 | - | TRBJ2-7 | TRBV6-1 | CASSVAGLYEQYF | TGTGCCAGCAGTGTAGCGGGACTTTACGAGCAGTACTTC
- | few | TRBJ1-4 | TRBV9 | CASSVRPEPYEKLFF | TGTGCCAGCAGCGTGAGACCCGAGCCGTATGAAAAACTGTTTTTT
- | many | TRBJ2-5 | TRBV11-2 | CASSFGTASQMTQYF | TGTGCCAGCAGCTTTGGTACAGCGTCCCAGATGACCCAGTACTTC
- | many | TRBJ1-6 | TRBV20-1 | CSARDGAADNSPLHF | TGCAGTGCTAGAGATGGGGCGGCAGATAATTCACCCCTCCACTTT
TRBD2 | few | TRBJ2-5 | TRBV18 | CASSTAGGSETQYF | TGTGCCAGCTCAACTGCGGGAGGATCGGAGACCCAGTACTTC
- | many | TRBJ2-7 | TRBV12-3/TRBV12-4 | CASTHRDGLGQYF | TGTGCCAGCACCCACCGGGACGGGCTCGGGCAGTACTTC
- | few | TRBJ1-3 | TRBV25-1 | CASSESRWNGNTIYF | TGTGCCAGCAGTGAATCCAGGTGGAATGGAAACACCATATATTTT
- | - | TRBJ2-7 | TRBV27 | CASSLVGQKGSYEQYF | TGTGCCAGCAGTTTAGTAGGTCAAAAGGGCTCCTACGAGCAGTACTTC
- | few | TRBJ2-1 | TRBV5-1 | CASSLEATTTMRQFF | TGCGCCAGCAGCTTGGAGGCTACAACTACAATGAGGCAGTTCTTC
TRBD2 | - | TRBJ2-5 | TRBV6-1 | CASSVLAGGQETQYF | TGTGCCAGCAGTGTGCTAGCGGGAGGACAAGAGACCCAGTACTTC
- | many | TRBJ2-7 | TRBV28 | CASSLDYSSYEQYF | TGTGCCAGCAGTTTAGACTACAGCTCCTACGAGCAGTACTTC
TRBD1 | many | TRBJ2-1 | TRBV4-1 | CASSSQGEAYNEQFF | TGCGCCAGCAGCAGTCAGGGGGAAGCCTACAATGAGCAGTTCTTC
- | many | TRBJ2-2 | TRBV29-1 | CSAGYTGELFF | TGCAGCGCCGGGTACACCGGGGAGCTGTTTTTT
- | - | TRBJ2-5 | TRBV10-1 | CASSGGIHQETQYF | TGCGCCAGCAGTGGGGGCATCCACCAGGAGACCCAGTACTTC
TRBD2 | many | TRBJ2-7 | TRBV5-1 | CASSSTSGSYEQYF | TGCGCCAGCAGCTCGACTAGCGGCTCCTACGAGCAGTACTTC
- | - | TRBJ1-1 | TRBV3-1 | CASSQENRGPEAFF | TGTGCCAGCAGCCAAGAAAATCGGGGCCCTGAAGCTTTCTTT